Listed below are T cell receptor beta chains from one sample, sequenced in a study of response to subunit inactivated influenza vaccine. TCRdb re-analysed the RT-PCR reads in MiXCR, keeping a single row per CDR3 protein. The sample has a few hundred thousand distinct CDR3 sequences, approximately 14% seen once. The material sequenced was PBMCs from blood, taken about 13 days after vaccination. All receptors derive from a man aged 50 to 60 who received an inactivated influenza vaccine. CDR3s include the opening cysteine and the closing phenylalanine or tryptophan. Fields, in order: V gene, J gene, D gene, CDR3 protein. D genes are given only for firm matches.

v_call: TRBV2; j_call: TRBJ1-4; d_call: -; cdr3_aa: CASSRLVATNEKLFF
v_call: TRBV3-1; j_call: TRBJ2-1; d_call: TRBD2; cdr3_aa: CASSPTLGGRPQNEQFF
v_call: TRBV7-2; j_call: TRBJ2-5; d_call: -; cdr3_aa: CASKGLDETQYF
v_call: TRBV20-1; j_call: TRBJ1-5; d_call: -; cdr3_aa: CSALRGGGTGPQHF
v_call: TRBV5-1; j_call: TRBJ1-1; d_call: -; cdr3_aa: CASSFRWSDESTEAFF
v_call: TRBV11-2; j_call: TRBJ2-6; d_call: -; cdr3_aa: CASSFLHGQGPSGANVLTF
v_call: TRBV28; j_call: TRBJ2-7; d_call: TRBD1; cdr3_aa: CASSLLGTAVAYEQYF
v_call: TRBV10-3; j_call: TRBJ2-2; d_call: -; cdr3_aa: CAISTSSNTGELFF
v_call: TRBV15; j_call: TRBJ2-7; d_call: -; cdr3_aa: CATSSFQGGSEQYF
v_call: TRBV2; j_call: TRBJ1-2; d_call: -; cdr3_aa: CANPVRGGYGYTF
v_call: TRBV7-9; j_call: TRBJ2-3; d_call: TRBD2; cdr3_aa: CASSLAAGGPTDTQYF
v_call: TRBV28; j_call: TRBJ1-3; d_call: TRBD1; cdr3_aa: CASSFGTGASGNTIYF
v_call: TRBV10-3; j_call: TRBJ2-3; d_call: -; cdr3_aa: CAISEWAQKTPGVDTQYF
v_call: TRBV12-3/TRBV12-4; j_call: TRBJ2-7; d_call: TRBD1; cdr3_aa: CASSAGTGGEQYF
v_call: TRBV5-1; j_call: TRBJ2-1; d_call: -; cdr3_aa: CASSFAGAPWEQFF